This TCR beta chain was profiled in a study of memory CD4+ T cells and cytomegalovirus serostatus. Turning to the study itself: Donors were healthy Belgian adults, fewer than ten CMV seropositive and under 30 seronegative.

J was trimmed by 9 bases and V by 1 base; bases with no gene match: 10. Looked up from germline, CDR1 is SGHDT and CDR2 is YYEEEE. The CDR3 has 15 amino acids. Single viable CD3+CD4+CD8-CD45RO+ cells were sorted as the memory CD4+ T cells. Serostatus was set by detecting CMV pp150, pp28, p38, p52 IgG. This table comes from immunoSEQ multiplex PCR, and its TCRdb copy is limited to in-frame clones, with some not included. The sample has some 41,000 clones; roughly 80% are singletons. Overall study results and limits: Suggested: most of the CMV-linked TCR signature lies in CD4+ memory cells. About two fifths of the roughly 150 known CMV-associated TCRbeta sequences appeared in CD4+ memory.

In regard to this clone: The antigen is undetermined.

The chain employs TRBV5-6 and TRBJ1-5, with TRBD1 identical over 7 bases. The specimen was memory CD4+ T cells from blood. This clonotype was sampled from an adult in good health and CMV-seronegative. CDR3 sequence reads: CASSLFGDRARPQHF. CDR3 DNA: TGTGCCAGCAGCTTGTTCGGGGACAGAGCAAGGCCCCAGCATTTT.